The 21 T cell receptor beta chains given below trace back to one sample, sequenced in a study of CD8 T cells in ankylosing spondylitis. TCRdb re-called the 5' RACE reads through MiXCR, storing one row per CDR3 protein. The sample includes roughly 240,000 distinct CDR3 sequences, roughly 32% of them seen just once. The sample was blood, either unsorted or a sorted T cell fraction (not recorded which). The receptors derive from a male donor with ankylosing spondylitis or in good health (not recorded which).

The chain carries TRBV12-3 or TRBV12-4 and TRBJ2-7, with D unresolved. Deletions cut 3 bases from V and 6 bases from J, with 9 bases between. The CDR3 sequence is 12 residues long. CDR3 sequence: CASSFIKAEQYF. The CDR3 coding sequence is TGTGCCAGCAGTTTTATCAAGGCCGAGCAGTACTTC.

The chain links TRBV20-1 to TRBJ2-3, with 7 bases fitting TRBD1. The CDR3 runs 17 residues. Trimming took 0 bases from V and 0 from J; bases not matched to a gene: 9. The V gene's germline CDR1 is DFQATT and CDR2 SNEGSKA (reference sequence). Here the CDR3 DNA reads TGCAGTGCTAGAGATCGGGAAGAGACAGGGAGCACAGATACGCAGTATTTT. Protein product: CSARDREETGSTDTQYF.

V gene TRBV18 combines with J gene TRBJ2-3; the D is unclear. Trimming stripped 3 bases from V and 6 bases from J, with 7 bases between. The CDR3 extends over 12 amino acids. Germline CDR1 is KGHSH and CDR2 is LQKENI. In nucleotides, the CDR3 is TGTGCCAGCTCACCGATCTGGGATACGCAGTATTTT. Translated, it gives CASSPIWDTQYF.

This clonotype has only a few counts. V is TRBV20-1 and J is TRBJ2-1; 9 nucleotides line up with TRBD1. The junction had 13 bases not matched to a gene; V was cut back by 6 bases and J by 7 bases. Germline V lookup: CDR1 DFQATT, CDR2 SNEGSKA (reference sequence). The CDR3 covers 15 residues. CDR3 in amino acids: CSARLGDRVVNEQFF. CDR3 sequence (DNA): TGCAGTGCGCGATTAGGGGACAGGGTTGTAAATGAGCAGTTCTTC.

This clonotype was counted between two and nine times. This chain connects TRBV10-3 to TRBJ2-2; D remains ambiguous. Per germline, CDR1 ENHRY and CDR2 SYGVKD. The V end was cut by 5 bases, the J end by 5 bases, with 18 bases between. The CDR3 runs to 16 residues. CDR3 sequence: CAISTTSGGRTGELFF. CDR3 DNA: TGTGCCATCAGTACAACCTCTGGCGGCCGGACCGGGGAGCTGTTTTTT.

The CDR3 region has the DNA TGTGCCAGCAGTTTAGCGCGGGGGAGGAAGTACTTC. This encodes CASSLARGRKYF. The chain employs TRBV12-3 or TRBV12-4 and TRBJ2-7; 7 bases are a match to TRBD2. The V segment lost 0 bases and the J segment 11 bases; nucleotides outside the gene matches: 4. CDR3 length: 12 residues.

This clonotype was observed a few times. The CDR3 loop reads CASSLEGALNAYTF. Here the CDR3 DNA reads TGTGCCAGCAGCTTAGAGGGGGCCCTTAATGCCTACACCTTC. This rearrangement joins TRBV7-9 to TRBJ1-2, with 7 bases identical to TRBD1. This CDR3 contains 14 residues. The germline gives CDR1 SEHNR, CDR2 FQNEAQ (reference sequence). Germline trimming cut 1 base from V and 10 bases from J; bases unmatched to any gene: 9.

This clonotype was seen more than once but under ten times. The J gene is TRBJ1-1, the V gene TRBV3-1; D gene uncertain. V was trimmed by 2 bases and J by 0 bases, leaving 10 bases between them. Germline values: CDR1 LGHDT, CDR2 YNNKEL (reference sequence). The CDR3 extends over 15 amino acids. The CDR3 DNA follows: TGTGCCAGCAGCCAATCCCTAGCCTTGAACACTGAAGCTTTCTTT. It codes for CASSQSLALNTEAFF.

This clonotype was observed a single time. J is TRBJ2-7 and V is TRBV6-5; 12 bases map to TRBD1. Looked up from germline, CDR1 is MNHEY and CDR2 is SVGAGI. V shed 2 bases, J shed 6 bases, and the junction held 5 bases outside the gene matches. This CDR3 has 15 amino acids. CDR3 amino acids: CASSYPGQGAAEQYF. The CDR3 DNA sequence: TGTGCCAGCAGTTACCCGGGACAGGGGGCTGCCGAGCAGTACTTC.

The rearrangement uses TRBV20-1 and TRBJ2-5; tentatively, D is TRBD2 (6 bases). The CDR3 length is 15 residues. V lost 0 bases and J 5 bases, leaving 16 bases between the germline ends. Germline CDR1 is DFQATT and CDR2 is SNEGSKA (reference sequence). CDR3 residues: CSARDGGGVDETQYF. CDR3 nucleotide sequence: TGCAGTGCTAGAGATGGTGGAGGGGTGGATGAGACCCAGTACTTC.

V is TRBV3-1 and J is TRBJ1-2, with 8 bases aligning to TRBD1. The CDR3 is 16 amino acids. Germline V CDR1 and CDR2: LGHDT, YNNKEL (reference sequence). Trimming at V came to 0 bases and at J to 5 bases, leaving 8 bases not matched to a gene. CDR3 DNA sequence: TGTGCCAGCAGCCAAGATATAGAGACAGGGGTTTATGGCTACACCTTC. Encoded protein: CASSQDIETGVYGYTF. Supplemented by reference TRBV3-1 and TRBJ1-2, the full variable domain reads DTAVSQTPKYLVTQMGNDKSIKCEQNLGHDTMYWYKQDSKKFLKIMFSYNNKELIINETVPNRFSPKSPDKAHLNLHINSLELGDSAVYFCASSQDIETGVYGYTFGSGTRLTVV.

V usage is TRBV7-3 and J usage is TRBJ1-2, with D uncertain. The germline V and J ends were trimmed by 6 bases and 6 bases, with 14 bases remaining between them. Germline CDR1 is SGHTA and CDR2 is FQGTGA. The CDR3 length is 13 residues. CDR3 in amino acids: CASRRRSGDGYTF. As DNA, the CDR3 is TGTGCCAGCAGGCGCCGCAGTGGCGATGGCTACACCTTC.

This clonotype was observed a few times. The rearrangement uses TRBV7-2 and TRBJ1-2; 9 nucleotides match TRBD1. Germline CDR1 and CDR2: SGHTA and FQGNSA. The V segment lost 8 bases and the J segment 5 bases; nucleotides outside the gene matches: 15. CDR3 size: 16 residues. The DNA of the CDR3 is TGTGCCAGCGACCGCAGCAACAGGGGGCTCGGGTATGGCTACACCTTC. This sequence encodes CASDRSNRGLGYGYTF.

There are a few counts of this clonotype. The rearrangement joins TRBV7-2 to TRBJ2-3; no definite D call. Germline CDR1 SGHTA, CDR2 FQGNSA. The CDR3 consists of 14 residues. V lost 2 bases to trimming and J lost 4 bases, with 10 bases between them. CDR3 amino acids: CASSLNGPSDTQYF. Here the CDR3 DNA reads TGTGCCAGCAGCTTAAACGGGCCGTCAGATACGCAGTATTTT.

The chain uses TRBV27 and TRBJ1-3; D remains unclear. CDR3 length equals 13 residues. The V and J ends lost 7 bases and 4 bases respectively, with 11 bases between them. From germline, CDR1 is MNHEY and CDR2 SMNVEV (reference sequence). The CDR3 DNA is TGTGCCAGCAAGAGGACCGGGGGAAACACCATATATTTT. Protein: CASKRTGGNTIYF.

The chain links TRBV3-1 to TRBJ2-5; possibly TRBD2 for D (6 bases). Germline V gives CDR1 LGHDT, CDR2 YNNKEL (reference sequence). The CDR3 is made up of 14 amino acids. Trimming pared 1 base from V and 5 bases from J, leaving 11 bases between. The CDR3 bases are TGTGCCAGCAGCCAAGGGACGGGAGCCGAGACCCAGTACTTC. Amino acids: CASSQGTGAETQYF.

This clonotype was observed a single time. CDR3 nucleotides: TGTGCCAGCAGTAGAACGGATAGCACAGATACGCAGTATTTT. Protein: CASSRTDSTDTQYF. The V call is TRBV12-3 or TRBV12-4, the J call TRBJ2-3; no firm D call. Trimming pared 5 bases from V and 0 bases from J, leaving 9 bases between. The CDR3 contains 14 residues.

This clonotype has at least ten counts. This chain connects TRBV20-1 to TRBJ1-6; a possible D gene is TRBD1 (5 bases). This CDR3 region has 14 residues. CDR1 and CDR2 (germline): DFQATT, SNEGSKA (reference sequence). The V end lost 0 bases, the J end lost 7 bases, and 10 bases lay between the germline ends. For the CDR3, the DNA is TGCAGTGCTAGAGATGGGGCAGGGAATTCACCCCTCCACTTT. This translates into CSARDGAGNSPLHF.

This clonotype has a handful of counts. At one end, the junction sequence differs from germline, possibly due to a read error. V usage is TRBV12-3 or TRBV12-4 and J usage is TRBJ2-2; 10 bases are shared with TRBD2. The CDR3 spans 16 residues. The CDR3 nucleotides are TGTGCCAGCAGTCTAGCGGGGGCCATAAACACCGGGGAGCTGTTTTTT. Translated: CASSLAGAINTGELFF.

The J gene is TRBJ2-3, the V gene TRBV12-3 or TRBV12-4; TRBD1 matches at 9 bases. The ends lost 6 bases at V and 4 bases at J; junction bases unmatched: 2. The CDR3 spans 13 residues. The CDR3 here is CASRGQGPDTQYF. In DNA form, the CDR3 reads TGTGCCAGCAGGGGACAGGGCCCAGATACGCAGTATTTT.

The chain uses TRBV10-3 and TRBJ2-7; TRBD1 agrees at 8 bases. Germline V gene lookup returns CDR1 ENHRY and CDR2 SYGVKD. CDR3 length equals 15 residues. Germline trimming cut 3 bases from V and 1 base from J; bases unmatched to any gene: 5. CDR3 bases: TGTGCCATCAGTGATGGCAGGGGGCTTTCCTACGAGCAGTACTTC. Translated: CAISDGRGLSYEQYF.